Listed below are T cell receptor beta chains from one sample, sequenced in a study of cytomegalovirus exposure and HLA in healthy donors. Method: immunoSEQ multiplex PCR; TCRdb's copy keeps in-frame clones and lacks some. Found here are 95,000 to 150,000 clones, more than 60% of them singletons; the top ten hold about 4%. The sample was PBMCs. The receptors shown here come from a woman aged 40 to 50 in good health and CMV-seronegative. The CDR3 runs from the conserved cysteine through the conserved F or W. D genes are given only for firm matches. Not all rows give a size; the values are once, few, many and, for expanded clones, a class.

length	D	V	J	size	DNA	CDR3
14	TRBD1	TRBV27	TRBJ1-2	NA	TGTGCCAGCGGCACGACAGGGGGCGGCGTTGGCTACACCTTC	CASGTTGGGVGYTF
14	NA	TRBV9	TRBJ1-4	few	TGTGCCAGCAGCAGAGGGGGGGATATTGAAAAACTGTTTTTT	CASSRGGDIEKLFF
19	TRBD1	TRBV11-2	TRBJ1-2	NA	TGTGCCAGCAGCTTATTTATGAGGATCCGCGGACAGGGGTCCTATGGCTACACCTTC	CASSLFMRIRGQGSYGYTF
15	NA	TRBV28	TRBJ1-5	NA	TGTGCCAGCAGCCTTTTCCCAGGAGGGAATCAGCCCCAGCATTTT	CASSLFPGGNQPQHF
15	TRBD1	TRBV5-4	TRBJ2-4	few	TGTGCCAGCAGCGGAACCGGGACAGGCCTCACTATTCAGTACTTC	CASSGTGTGLTIQYF
15	NA	TRBV4-3	TRBJ2-3	NA	TGCGCCAGCAGCCAAGCATCCGACAGGTCGGATACGCAGTATTTT	CASSQASDRSDTQYF
19	TRBD2	TRBV13	TRBJ2-1	NA	TGTGCCAGCAGCTTAGGGGCAGGGGGACTAGCGGGGGGGGCCAATGAGCAGTTCTTC	CASSLGAGGLAGGANEQFF
14	NA	TRBV5-6	TRBJ1-5	once	TGTGCCAGCAGCTTGGGGCAGTGGAATCAGCCCCAGCATTTT	CASSLGQWNQPQHF
15	NA	TRBV21-1	TRBJ2-7	NA	TGTGCCAGCAGCAGGAGCGGGAGGGCCTCCTACGAGCAGTACTTC	CASSRSGRASYEQYF
15	TRBD1	TRBV4-3	TRBJ2-7	NA	TGCGCCAGCAGCCAACCCGGACAGGAGATCTACGAGCAGTACTTC	CASSQPGQEIYEQYF
18	TRBD2	TRBV5-1	TRBJ2-6	NA	TGCGCCAGCAGCTTGCTAGCGGGAGACCGCTCTGGGGCCAACGTCCTGACTTTC	CASSLLAGDRSGANVLTF
12	NA	TRBV14	TRBJ2-1	NA	TGTGCCAGCAGCCGGACTTCTTTAGAGCAGTTCTTC	CASSRTSLEQFF
14	NA	TRBV6-6	TRBJ1-5	NA	TGTGCCAGCAGTTACTCCCTCGGAGAACAGCCCCAGCATTTT	CASSYSLGEQPQHF
14	TRBD2	TRBV7-2	TRBJ2-5	NA	TGTGCCAGCAGCTTAGCGGGACTACAAGAGACCCAGTACTTC	CASSLAGLQETQYF
12	NA	TRBV7-9	TRBJ1-1	NA	TGTGCCACGCAAAACAGGGACCGTGGGGCTTTCTTT	CATQNRDRGAFF
15	NA	TRBV2	TRBJ1-2	NA	TGTGCCAGCGTAGACTCAACGGCTGGTAACTATGGCTACACCTTC	CASVDSTAGNYGYTF
15	TRBD2	TRBV4-3	TRBJ2-2	NA	TGCGCCAGCAGCCGTACTAGCGGATACACCGGGGAGCTGTTTTTT	CASSRTSGYTGELFF
16	NA	TRBV7-3	TRBJ2-3	NA	TGTGCCAGCAGCTTGACAGCGGGTGCTAGCACAGATACGCAGTATTTT	CASSLTAGASTDTQYF
14	NA	TRBV5-5	TRBJ2-7	NA	TGTGCCAGCAGCTTGGACGGGGCGGGGTACGAGCAGTACTTC	CASSLDGAGYEQYF
17	TRBD1	TRBV18	TRBJ2-7	NA	TGTGCCAGCTCATCCTCCCAACTGGGACAGGGGGCGGGAGAGCAGTACTTC	CASSSSQLGQGAGEQYF
16	TRBD2	TRBV19	TRBJ2-5	NA	TGTGCCAGCAGACTAGCGGGGGGGCCACCGGGAGAGACCCAGTACTTC	CASRLAGGPPGETQYF
14	TRBD1	TRBV7-6	TRBJ2-7	NA	TGTGCCAGCAGCTTACGCGACAGGGGGGGCGAGCAGTACTTC	CASSLRDRGGEQYF
14	NA	TRBV5-1	TRBJ1-1	NA	TGCGCCAGCAGCGGAAACGGGGTCGGGACTGAAGCTTTCTTT	CASSGNGVGTEAFF
16	TRBD2	TRBV18	TRBJ2-3	NA	TGTGCCAGCTCACCAGGACTAGCGGGAGTGTCAGATACGCAGTATTTT	CASSPGLAGVSDTQYF
15	NA	TRBV4-3	TRBJ2-7	NA	TGCGCCAGCAGCCAAGATCCCGGGAGCCGCTACGAGCAGTACTTC	CASSQDPGSRYEQYF
14	NA	TRBV13	TRBJ2-7	few	TGTGCCAGCAGCCCGACTAGTGACTCCTACGAGCAGTACTTC	CASSPTSDSYEQYF
12	NA	TRBV29-1	TRBJ2-1	NA	TGCAGCGTCCCGTCTGGTGGAGGTGAGCAGTTCTTC	CSVPSGGGEQFF
12	NA	TRBV5-6	TRBJ1-2	NA	TGTGCCAGCAGCTTGGAAGCCTATGGCTACACCTTC	CASSLEAYGYTF
15	TRBD1	TRBV4-1	TRBJ1-4	NA	TGCGCCAGCAGCCAATCACCGGGACAGGGTGAAAAACTGTTTTTT	CASSQSPGQGEKLFF
17	TRBD2	TRBV5-1	TRBJ2-5	few	TGCGCCAGCAGCTATTTGGGACTAGCGGGGGGTCAAGAGACCCAGTACTTC	CASSYLGLAGGQETQYF
16	TRBD2	TRBV4-3	TRBJ2-5	NA	TGCGCCAGCAGCCAACCGGGACTAGCGGGGGCAGAGACCCAGTACTTC	CASSQPGLAGAETQYF